These T cell receptor beta chains were read from a single sample in a study. One entry per CDR3 protein results from TCRdb running MiXCR on the 5' RACE reads. The sample shows 62,000 or so distinct CDR3 sequences, roughly 28% of them seen only once. Sequencing input: tumor-infiltrating Tregs sorted from the breast tumor. The origin of the receptors is a female donor with breast cancer. Each CDR3 is given with its conserved first and last residue. Fields, in order: J gene, CDR3 length, clone size, V gene, D gene, CDR3 protein, CDR3 DNA. D genes are given only for firm matches. A clone size is listed for some rows: how often the clone was seen (once, few, many), or a class if it is expanded.

j_gene: TRBJ1-1
len: 15
abundance: few
v_gene: TRBV7-2
d_gene: TRBD1
CDR3aa: CASSLATGVGTEAFF
CDR3nt: TGTGCCAGCAGCTTAGCGACAGGGGTAGGCACTGAAGCTTTCTTT

j_gene: TRBJ2-1
len: 15
abundance: NA
v_gene: TRBV7-3
d_gene: TRBD2
CDR3aa: CASSQRLAGHNEQFF
CDR3nt: TGTGCCAGCAGCCAACGACTAGCGGGTCACAATGAGCAGTTCTTC

j_gene: TRBJ2-5
len: 17
abundance: few
v_gene: TRBV7-2
d_gene: TRBD2
CDR3aa: CASSPGASGRARETQYF
CDR3nt: TGTGCCAGCAGCCCAGGGGCTAGCGGGAGGGCCCGAGAGACCCAGTACTTC

j_gene: TRBJ2-5
len: 13
abundance: NA
v_gene: TRBV4-2
d_gene: NA
CDR3aa: CASSQGWKETQYF
CDR3nt: TGTGCCAGCAGCCAAGGGTGGAAAGAGACCCAGTACTTC

j_gene: TRBJ2-2
len: 14
abundance: NA
v_gene: TRBV5-5
d_gene: NA
CDR3aa: CASSLAGPTGELFF
CDR3nt: TGTGCCAGCAGCTTGGCAGGCCCCACCGGGGAGCTGTTTTTT

j_gene: TRBJ2-3
len: 14
abundance: NA
v_gene: TRBV5-1
d_gene: NA
CDR3aa: CASRLDRSTDTQYF
CDR3nt: TGCGCCAGCAGACTCGACAGGTCCACAGATACGCAGTATTTT

j_gene: TRBJ1-6
len: 14
abundance: many
v_gene: TRBV5-1
d_gene: NA
CDR3aa: CASSLGQANSPLHF
CDR3nt: TGCGCCAGCAGCTTGGGACAGGCCAATTCACCCCTCCACTTT

j_gene: TRBJ2-3
len: 15
abundance: many
v_gene: TRBV20-1
d_gene: TRBD2
CDR3aa: CSARDWRGEVDTQYF
CDR3nt: TGCAGTGCTAGAGATTGGCGGGGGGAGGTAGATACGCAGTATTTT

j_gene: TRBJ2-7
len: 15
abundance: few
v_gene: TRBV11-1
d_gene: TRBD1
CDR3aa: CASSLLQGAAYEQYF
CDR3nt: TGTGCCAGCAGCCTCCTACAGGGGGCGGCCTACGAGCAGTACTTC

j_gene: TRBJ2-1
len: 15
abundance: NA
v_gene: TRBV4-1
d_gene: TRBD1
CDR3aa: CAGSQLDGQDNEQFF
CDR3nt: TGCGCCGGCAGCCAGCTCGACGGACAGGACAATGAGCAGTTCTTC

j_gene: TRBJ2-7
len: 14
abundance: NA
v_gene: TRBV6-2/TRBV6-3
d_gene: NA
CDR3aa: CASSSVGISYEQYF
CDR3nt: TGTGCCAGCAGTTCGGTCGGGATCTCCTACGAGCAGTACTTC

j_gene: TRBJ2-3
len: 15
abundance: NA
v_gene: TRBV29-1
d_gene: NA
CDR3aa: CSVEPSSATADTQYF
CDR3nt: TGCAGCGTTGAACCCTCCTCAGCAACCGCAGATACGCAGTATTTT

j_gene: TRBJ1-2
len: 12
abundance: many
v_gene: TRBV28
d_gene: NA
CDR3aa: CASSDDSYGYTF
CDR3nt: TGTGCCAGCAGTGATGACAGCTATGGCTACACCTTC

j_gene: TRBJ2-7
len: 11
abundance: many
v_gene: TRBV5-6
d_gene: NA
CDR3aa: CASSNIYEQYF
CDR3nt: TGTGCCAGCAGTAATATCTACGAGCAGTACTTC

j_gene: TRBJ2-1
len: 15
abundance: NA
v_gene: TRBV5-6
d_gene: NA
CDR3aa: CASSLGGNSYNEQFF
CDR3nt: TGTGCCAGCAGCTTGGGCGGAAACTCCTACAATGAGCAGTTCTTC

j_gene: TRBJ1-1
len: 15
abundance: few
v_gene: TRBV6-2/TRBV6-3
d_gene: NA
CDR3aa: CASSYRRTSGSEAFF
CDR3nt: TGTGCCAGCAGTTACCGGCGGACGTCGGGCTCTGAAGCTTTCTTT

j_gene: TRBJ1-5
len: 16
abundance: NA
v_gene: TRBV30
d_gene: TRBD1
CDR3aa: CAWSVGGTGGRQPQHF
CDR3nt: TGTGCCTGGAGCGTCGGCGGTACAGGGGGCAGACAGCCCCAGCATTTT

j_gene: TRBJ1-6
len: 12
abundance: few
v_gene: TRBV20-1
d_gene: TRBD1
CDR3aa: CSAGDSGSPLHF
CDR3nt: TGCAGTGCTGGGGACAGCGGATCACCCCTCCACTTT

j_gene: TRBJ2-5
len: 14
abundance: few
v_gene: TRBV28
d_gene: NA
CDR3aa: CASSLSVDQETQYF
CDR3nt: TGTGCCAGCAGTTTATCAGTGGACCAAGAGACCCAGTACTTC

j_gene: TRBJ2-3
len: 14
abundance: NA
v_gene: TRBV12-3/TRBV12-4
d_gene: NA
CDR3aa: CTSSSGWGKDTQYF
CDR3nt: TGTACCAGCAGTAGCGGATGGGGTAAAGATACGCAGTATTTT

j_gene: TRBJ2-1
len: 15
abundance: few
v_gene: TRBV5-6
d_gene: TRBD2
CDR3aa: CASSSGARSYNGQFF
CDR3nt: TGTGCCAGCAGCAGCGGGGCCAGGAGCTACAATGGGCAGTTCTTC

j_gene: TRBJ2-5
len: 15
abundance: few
v_gene: TRBV20-1
d_gene: TRBD1
CDR3aa: CSASNRDRGQETQYF
CDR3nt: TGCAGTGCTTCAAACCGGGACAGGGGGCAAGAGACCCAGTACTTC

j_gene: TRBJ2-1
len: 17
abundance: NA
v_gene: TRBV20-1
d_gene: TRBD2
CDR3aa: CSAPNTGVAGVTHEQFF
CDR3nt: TGCAGTGCTCCGAACACCGGGGTAGCGGGAGTAACTCATGAGCAGTTCTTC

j_gene: TRBJ2-3
len: 12
abundance: NA
v_gene: TRBV4-2
d_gene: NA
CDR3aa: CASSQVGDTQYF
CDR3nt: TGTGCCAGCAGCCAAGTTGGAGATACGCAGTATTTT

j_gene: TRBJ1-1
len: 16
abundance: many
v_gene: TRBV7-2
d_gene: NA
CDR3aa: CASSSQQIMGNTEAFF
CDR3nt: TGTGCCAGCAGCTCCCAACAAATAATGGGGAACACTGAAGCTTTCTTT

j_gene: TRBJ2-1
len: 17
abundance: NA
v_gene: TRBV7-9
d_gene: TRBD2
CDR3aa: CASSLDGTSGSDNEQFF
CDR3nt: TGTGCCAGCAGCTTAGATGGGACTAGCGGGAGTGACAATGAGCAGTTCTTC

j_gene: TRBJ1-5
len: 14
abundance: few
v_gene: TRBV4-2
d_gene: NA
CDR3aa: CASSQDRGFQPQHF
CDR3nt: TGTGCCAGCAGCCAAGATAGGGGGTTTCAGCCCCAGCATTTT

j_gene: TRBJ2-5
len: 12
abundance: few
v_gene: TRBV20-1
d_gene: TRBD1
CDR3aa: CSALQGQETQYF
CDR3nt: TGCAGTGCGCTACAGGGGCAAGAGACCCAGTACTTC

j_gene: TRBJ2-1
len: 15
abundance: NA
v_gene: TRBV25-1
d_gene: NA
CDR3aa: CASSGKGGAGNEQFF
CDR3nt: TGTGCCAGCAGTGGAAAAGGGGGGGCTGGAAATGAGCAGTTCTTC

j_gene: TRBJ2-7
len: 18
abundance: many
v_gene: TRBV5-1
d_gene: TRBD2
CDR3aa: CASSLFTSSGSASYEQYF
CDR3nt: TGCGCCAGCAGCTTGTTTACGTCTAGCGGGAGTGCCTCCTACGAGCAGTACTTC

j_gene: TRBJ1-4
len: 16
abundance: many
v_gene: TRBV7-9
d_gene: NA
CDR3aa: CASSNPGQSTNEKLFF
CDR3nt: TGTGCCAGCAGCAACCCTGGGCAGTCAACTAATGAAAAACTGTTTTTT

j_gene: TRBJ2-1
len: 19
abundance: NA
v_gene: TRBV20-1
d_gene: TRBD2
CDR3aa: CSARDPGLAGGRTYNEQFF
CDR3nt: TGCAGTGCTAGAGATCCGGGACTAGCGGGGGGGCGGACCTACAATGAGCAGTTCTTC

j_gene: TRBJ1-5
len: 15
abundance: few
v_gene: TRBV16
d_gene: NA
CDR3aa: CASSQPGWSNQPQHF
CDR3nt: TGTGCCAGCAGCCAACCAGGGTGGAGCAATCAGCCCCAGCATTTT

j_gene: TRBJ2-3
len: 16
abundance: many
v_gene: TRBV7-3
d_gene: NA
CDR3aa: CASSLTNDASTDTQYF
CDR3nt: TGTGCCAGCAGCTTAACCAATGATGCGAGCACAGATACGCAGTATTTT

j_gene: TRBJ2-7
len: 13
abundance: NA
v_gene: TRBV2
d_gene: NA
CDR3aa: CASSEPLNYEQYF
CDR3nt: TGTGCCAGCAGTGAACCCCTAAACTACGAGCAGTACTTC

j_gene: TRBJ2-1
len: 12
abundance: NA
v_gene: TRBV7-9
d_gene: NA
CDR3aa: CASSLGSAEQFF
CDR3nt: TGTGCCAGCAGCTTAGGCAGCGCTGAGCAGTTCTTC

j_gene: TRBJ2-1
len: 16
abundance: NA
v_gene: TRBV7-9
d_gene: NA
CDR3aa: CASSLAGLPPNNEQFF
CDR3nt: TGTGCCAGCAGCTTAGCGGGACTTCCACCCAACAATGAGCAGTTCTTC

j_gene: TRBJ1-5
len: 13
abundance: few
v_gene: TRBV6-1
d_gene: NA
CDR3aa: CASRPDPIQPQHF
CDR3nt: TGTGCCAGCAGACCAGATCCAATTCAGCCCCAGCATTTT

j_gene: TRBJ1-1
len: 14
abundance: few
v_gene: TRBV7-2
d_gene: TRBD1
CDR3aa: CASSYRTGGTEAFF
CDR3nt: TGTGCCAGCAGCTACCGGACAGGGGGCACTGAAGCTTTCTTT

j_gene: TRBJ2-7
len: 15
abundance: NA
v_gene: TRBV7-2
d_gene: TRBD2
CDR3aa: CASSPATSGRAEQYF
CDR3nt: TGTGCCAGCAGCCCCGCAACTAGCGGGAGGGCCGAGCAGTACTTC

j_gene: TRBJ1-4
len: 13
abundance: NA
v_gene: TRBV29-1
d_gene: NA
CDR3aa: CSSREGGGEKLFF
CDR3nt: TGCAGCTCCCGGGAAGGGGGGGGAGAAAAACTGTTTTTT

j_gene: TRBJ2-3
len: 12
abundance: few
v_gene: TRBV7-2
d_gene: NA
CDR3aa: CAAARGTDMQYF
CDR3nt: TGTGCCGCAGCGCGGGGAACAGATATGCAGTATTTT

j_gene: TRBJ2-7
len: 13
abundance: NA
v_gene: TRBV7-8
d_gene: NA
CDR3aa: CASSFTGSYEQYF
CDR3nt: TGTGCCAGCAGCTTTACAGGGTCCTACGAGCAGTACTTC

j_gene: TRBJ2-3
len: 14
abundance: NA
v_gene: TRBV5-6
d_gene: NA
CDR3aa: CASSLGGPGDTQYF
CDR3nt: TGTGCCAGCAGCTTGGGGGGGCCGGGAGATACGCAGTATTTT